What follows is one T cell receptor beta chain and its context. The data stem from a study of blood T cell repertoires in COVID-19. Looked up from germline, CDR1 is LGHDT and CDR2 is YNNKEL (reference sequence). With 5 bases clipped from V and 7 bases from J, the junction kept 22 bases outside the gene matches. CDR3 size: 18 residues. Repertoires were generated with immunoSEQ multiplex PCR, while TCRdb's copy carries only in-frame clones and drops some. The sample consists of hundreds of thousands of clones, 80% to 90% of them appearing once. The origin of this receptor is a woman under 30 with acute or convalescent COVID-19. V is TRBV3-1 (or the pseudogene TRBV3-2) and J is TRBJ2-5; 7 nucleotides match TRBD1. The sequenced material came from peripheral blood. CDR3 amino acids: CASSSLWDRGGQHGTQYF. DNA of the CDR3: TGTGCCAGCAGCTCACTCTGGGACAGAGGGGGCCAACATGGGACCCAGTACTTC.